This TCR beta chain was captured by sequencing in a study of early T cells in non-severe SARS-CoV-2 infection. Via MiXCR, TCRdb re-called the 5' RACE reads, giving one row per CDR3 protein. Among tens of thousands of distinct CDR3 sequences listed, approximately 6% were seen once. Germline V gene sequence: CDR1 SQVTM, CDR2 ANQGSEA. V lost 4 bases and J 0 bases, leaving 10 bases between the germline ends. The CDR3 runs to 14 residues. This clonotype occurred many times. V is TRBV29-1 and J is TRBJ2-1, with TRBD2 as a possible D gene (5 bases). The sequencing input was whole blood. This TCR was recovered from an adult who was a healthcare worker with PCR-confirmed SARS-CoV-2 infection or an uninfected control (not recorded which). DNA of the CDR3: TGCAGCGTTGTGGGGAGTGACTCCTACAATGAGCAGTTCTTC. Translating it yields CSVVGSDSYNEQFF.